The T cell receptor (beta chain) described here comes from a study of T-cell reconstitution after alpha-beta-depleted transplantation in children (dated by TCRdb to between 2015 and 2016). As for the study more broadly: Using TCR repertoire profiling, the study followed T-cell immune reconstitution in a quantitative way in children after TCRalphabeta/CD19-depleted allogeneic hematopoietic cell transplantation. Summary of the overall study and its limitations: The apparently early recovery of alphabetaT-cell counts about two months after transplant reportedly depended on only several hundred rapidly expanded clones that came from non-depleted graft cells. Over subsequent months, a decline in hyperexpanded clone frequencies was noted, and after one year, T-cell counts and TCRbeta diversity were mostly ascribed to newly produced T cells. In some patients, high TCRbeta diversity at day 60 was attributed to recipient T cells and intrathymic progenitors that had survived conditioning.

The meaning of the sample's treatment or condition label: allogeneic hematopoietic cell transplantation with graft depleted of TCRalphabeta T cells and CD19 B cells. Transplant recipients were children who received TCRalphabeta/CD19-depleted allogeneic hematopoietic cell grafts. As concerns this clonotype: There is no known antigen for this receptor. The input lacks base qualities; no much larger clone sits a single base away.

The V and J ends are trimmed by 1 base and 1 base, leaving 31 bases between them. The CDR3 goes from the cysteine to the phenylalanine over 22 residues. Kept here is only the CDR3 DNA, which spans 66 bases and is read in frame from base 1. Per the germline V gene (reference sequence), SGHAT is the CDR1 and FQDESV is the CDR2. Library preparation employed PCR. These reads were obtained on an Illumina HiSeq 2500. TCR libraries were prepared with molecular barcoding, using unique molecular identifiers to normalize TCRbeta repertoire quantification. The public reads were quality trimmed at Q25 with fastp and then assembled into clones with MiXCR by TCRdb, keeping productive beta chains. Each CDR3 protein gets just one entry, which takes the most common genes and DNA from the rows behind it. The sample data list fewer than 250,000 distinct CDR3 sequences, and more than 15% of these were observed just once. The ten biggest clones cover about 45% of the sample.

The sequence was obtained from a male patient between 2 and 15 years old who had a stem cell transplant for acute lymphoblastic leukemia, so the T cells may come from the graft donor. The chain couples TRBV11-1 to TRBJ1-2, with the D gene not clear enough to name. Sequenced here: PBMCs, mostly from graft donor cells, sampled 360 days after TCRalphabeta/CD19-depleted stem cell transplant. In nucleotides, the sequence is TGTGCCAGCAGCTTAGGGCGATGGGGAGATGGACGTTTCAAGACCCGTAACTATGGCTACACCTTC. This is translated as CASSLGRWGDGRFKTRNYGYTF.